Presented here are 27 T cell receptor beta chains from one specimen sequenced in a study of metastatic and nonmetastatic thyroid tumors. Using MiXCR, TCRdb reanalyzed the PCR reads. The data hold around 21,000 clones, with 37% observed a single time. All patients were treatment-naive before thyroid surgery. Sequencing input: tumor tissue. The receptor source for this set is a female donor with papillary thyroid cancer or a benign thyroid nodule (not recorded which). Some clones in this sample may be carry-over from other donors' samples.

The chain couples TRBV5-1 to TRBJ2-7; D not certain. Trimming took 0 bases from V and 4 from J, leaving 11 bases between them. CDR1 is SGHRS, CDR2 YFSETQ, per germline. CDR3 length: 14 amino acids. CDR3 region: CASSLGQDGYEQYF. CDR3 nucleotides: TGCGCCAGCAGCTTGGGGCAGGACGGATACGAGCAGTACTTC.

The genes are TRBV7-8 and TRBJ2-1, with 13 nucleotides matching TRBD2. The CDR3 is made up of 17 amino acids. The J segment lost 5 bases and the V segment lost 3 bases, leaving 7 bases of the junction unmatched. Germline values: CDR1 SGHVS, CDR2 FQNEAQ. CDR3 amino acids: CASSLTSGRLGDNEQFF. CDR3 DNA: TGTGCCAGCAGCTTGACTAGCGGGAGGCTCGGGGACAATGAGCAGTTCTTC.

This clone occurred a few times. The J gene is TRBJ2-7, the V gene TRBV20-1, with a weak D call TRBD2 (6 bases). Germline V CDR1 and CDR2: DFQATT, SNEGSKA (reference sequence). V was trimmed by 6 bases and J by 0 bases, leaving 21 bases between them. The CDR3 spans 16 residues. The chain's CDR3 is CSAPRPFERASYEQYF. The CDR3 DNA is TGCAGTGCCCCTCGGCCCTTTGAGCGGGCCTCCTACGAGCAGTACTTC.

This clone was seen more than once but under ten times. V usage is TRBV6-1 and J usage is TRBJ2-1, with D hard to call. V lost 6 bases to trimming and J lost 7 bases, with 13 bases between them. This CDR3 comprises 13 residues. Germline values: CDR1 MNHNS, CDR2 SASEGT. DNA for the CDR3: TGTGCCAGCAGCGCCGGGTCGGTAAATGAGCAGTTCTTC. Encoded protein: CASSAGSVNEQFF.

CDR3 coding DNA: TGTGCCAGCATTGGGGGACAGACGAACACCGGGGAGCTGTTTTTT. It encodes CASIGGQTNTGELFF. The chain carries TRBV12-3 or TRBV12-4 and TRBJ2-2; 7 positions match TRBD1. V dropped 7 bases and J dropped 0; count of bases not matched to a gene: 5. The CDR3 spans 15 residues.

The chain combines TRBV28 with TRBJ2-5, with 9 bases identical to TRBD2. The CDR3 is made up of 16 amino acids. The germline CDR1 and CDR2 sequences are MDHEN and SYDVKM. After removal of 2 bases from V and 3 bases from J, the junction contained 7 bases not matched to a gene. CDR3: CASSLIGLAPEETQYF. The CDR3 DNA follows: TGTGCCAGCAGTTTAATAGGACTAGCGCCAGAAGAGACCCAGTACTTC.

The chain carries TRBV18 and TRBJ1-1, with D possibly being TRBD1 (5 bases). The CDR3 length is 14 residues. Germline V CDR1 and CDR2: KGHSH, LQKENI. The germline V and J ends were trimmed by 3 bases and 2 bases, with 10 bases remaining between them. As DNA, the CDR3 is TGTGCCAGCTCACCTCAGGGAGATAACACTGAAGCTTTCTTT. Translation gives CASSPQGDNTEAFF.

The rearrangement joins TRBV3-1 to TRBJ2-1; D unresolved. Germline V gene sequence: CDR1 LGHDT, CDR2 YNNKEL (reference sequence). The CDR3 runs 14 residues. Trimming removed 0 bases at V and 5 bases at J, with 8 bases between. CDR3 nucleotides: TGTGCCAGCAGCCAAGACTACGGAGACAATGAGCAGTTCTTC. This encodes CASSQDYGDNEQFF.

The rearrangement uses TRBV5-1 and TRBJ1-1; no clear D. V lost 1 base, J lost 1 base, and 8 bases lay in between. The CDR3 has 14 amino acids. The germline CDR1 and CDR2 sequences are SGHRS and YFSETQ. CDR3 amino acids: CASSLRVPNTEAFF. In DNA form, the CDR3 reads TGCGCCAGCAGCTTGCGGGTTCCGAACACTGAAGCTTTCTTT.

This chain joins TRBV6-1 and TRBJ2-6; no clear D. Trimming removed 4 bases at V and 3 bases at J, with 4 bases between. This CDR3 contains 13 residues. CDR1 MNHNS and CDR2 SASEGT come from the germline V gene. CDR3 region: CASSGVGANVLTF. As DNA, the CDR3 is TGTGCCAGCAGTGGGGTTGGGGCCAACGTCCTGACTTTC.

This rearrangement joins TRBV5-1 to TRBJ1-2; D is unresolved. V was cut by 4 bases and J by 3 bases, with 13 bases left in between. The CDR3 is made up of 14 amino acids. Per the germline V gene, CDR1 is SGHRS and CDR2 is YFSETQ. CDR3 residues: CASSLRQGHYGYTF. CDR3 bases: TGCGCCAGCAGCCTTCGACAAGGGCACTATGGCTACACCTTC.

The chain links TRBV7-2 to TRBJ2-2, with 9 bases aligning to TRBD2. J was trimmed by 4 bases and V by 0 bases; bases with no gene match: 3. There are 16 residues in the CDR3. Germline V gene data show CDR1 as SGHTA and CDR2 as FQGNSA. This CDR3 is CASSLAAGGPTGELFF. The CDR3 DNA reads TGTGCCAGCAGCTTAGCGGCGGGAGGGCCCACCGGGGAGCTGTTTTTT.

The chain uses TRBV6-1 and TRBJ2-2; TRBD1 is a possible D gene (6 bases). The CDR3 extends over 16 amino acids. Looked up from germline, CDR1 is MNHNS and CDR2 is SASEGT. Trimming left V 5 bases short and J 0 bases short, with 13 bases between. CDR3 DNA: TGTGCCAGCAGTTCGTTTGGGGGCCCGAACACCGGGGAGCTGTTTTTT. Its translation: CASSSFGGPNTGELFF.

The chain employs TRBV2 and TRBJ1-6; tentatively, D is TRBD1 (5 bases). The CDR3 is made up of 14 amino acids. CDR1 is SNHLY and CDR2 is FYNNEI in the germline V gene. Trimming cost V 7 bases and J 7 bases, with 14 bases left between them. The CDR3 bases are TGTGCCAGCACCTGGGACTTGATGAATTCACCCCTCCACTTT. It specifies CASTWDLMNSPLHF.

The chain uses TRBV6-5 and TRBJ1-3; no clear D gene. The germline CDR1 and CDR2 sequences are MNHEY and SVGAGI. V was cut by 0 bases and J by 4 bases, with 10 bases left in between. CDR3 length equals 15 residues. The CDR3 nucleotides are TGTGCCAGCAGTTACTCGGGGAGGCAAGGAAACACCATATATTTT. This translates into CASSYSGRQGNTIYF.

This clone was seen only a few times. The J gene is TRBJ1-4, the V gene TRBV12-3 or TRBV12-4; tentative D call: TRBD1 (5 bases). Between the trimmed V and J ends, which lost 4 bases and 10 bases, there was a span of 10 bases. The CDR3 loop spans 12 amino acids. CDR3 amino acids: CASSSQGRKLFF. Written as DNA, the CDR3 is TGTGCCAGCAGTTCTCAGGGCCGAAAACTGTTTTTT.

The chain combines TRBV20-1 with TRBJ1-2; D gene uncertain. With 6 bases removed from V and 5 bases from J, the gap between germline ends came to 16 bases. Germline V gene sequence: CDR1 DFQATT, CDR2 SNEGSKA (reference sequence). The CDR3 has 13 amino acids. As DNA, the CDR3 is TGCAGTGCCCGTAGTGTGGATGGTTATGGCTACACCTTC. Translated, it gives CSARSVDGYGYTF.

The V gene is TRBV4-1, the J gene TRBJ2-7, with D possibly called TRBD1 or TRBD2 (5 bases each). CDR3 size: 13 residues. Trimming removed 4 bases from V and 4 bases from J, with 11 bases in between. Germline V gene lookup returns CDR1 MGHRA and CDR2 YSYEKL. The CDR3 DNA reads as TGCGCCAGCAGCCCGGGACCCGGATACGAGCAGTACTTC. This encodes CASSPGPGYEQYF.

The chain has TRBV20-1 and TRBJ2-3; possible D gene TRBD2, 5 bases. This CDR3 region has 14 residues. The V end lost 3 bases, the J end lost 2 bases, and 12 bases lay between the germline ends. The germline V gene has CDR1 DFQATT and CDR2 SNEGSKA (reference sequence). CDR3 sequence: CSASWRMVTDTQYF. CDR3 coding DNA: TGCAGTGCTAGTTGGAGGATGGTCACAGATACGCAGTATTTT.

This chain links TRBV16 with TRBJ2-1; 13 bases are shared with TRBD2. Unmatched junction bases numbered 2, after V lost 0 bases and J lost 6 bases. Germline V gene sequence: CDR1 KGHSY, CDR2 FQNENV. CDR3 length equals 16 residues. As DNA, the CDR3 is TGTGCCAGCAGCCAATCACTAGCGGGAGGGTTCAATGAGCAGTTCTTC. Residues: CASSQSLAGGFNEQFF.

The J gene is TRBJ1-5, the V gene TRBV27; weak D call: TRBD1 (5 bases). Germline values: CDR1 MNHEY, CDR2 SMNVEV (reference sequence). CDR3 size: 14 residues. V was cut by 2 bases and J by 4 bases, with 9 bases left in between. The CDR3 region is CASSLTGGNQPQHF. The CDR3, as DNA: TGTGCCAGCAGTTTAACCGGGGGGAATCAGCCCCAGCATTTT.

The gene calls are TRBV28 and TRBJ2-7; D call uncertain. CDR1 MDHEN and CDR2 SYDVKM come from the germline V gene. The CDR3 covers 11 residues. V lost 6 bases and J 4 bases, leaving 7 bases between the germline ends. CDR3 sequence: CASRTNYEQYF. The CDR3 bases are TGTGCCAGCAGGACCAATTACGAGCAGTACTTC.

DNA for the CDR3: TGTGCCAGCAGTTCCTTAAGGGACAGGGGGCAGTATTTT. This codes for CASSSLRDRGQYF. The chain carries TRBV27 and TRBJ2-3, with TRBD1 matching over 10 bases. This CDR3 region has 13 residues. J gave up 11 bases and V 4 bases, and 6 bases lay outside the gene matches. Germline V gives CDR1 MNHEY, CDR2 SMNVEV (reference sequence).

This clone has just a few counts. This sequence joins TRBV6-1 and TRBJ1-6, with 8 nucleotides matching TRBD1. The CDR3 runs to 14 residues. Trimming removed 8 bases from V and 7 bases from J; junction bases left unmatched: 7. Germline V gives CDR1 MNHNS, CDR2 SASEGT. This CDR3 is CASSLQGGNSPLHF. The DNA of the CDR3 is TGTGCCAGCTCATTACAGGGGGGCAATTCACCCCTCCACTTT.

J is TRBJ2-5 and V is TRBV5-1; D is unclear. With 4 bases removed from V and 1 base from J, the gap between germline ends came to 5 bases. Looked up from germline, CDR1 is SGHRS and CDR2 is YFSETQ. CDR3 length: 12 amino acids. CDR3 nucleotides: TGCGCCAGCAGCGCCGGCCAAGAGACCCAGTACTTC. Amino acids: CASSAGQETQYF.

The chain uses TRBV19 and TRBJ2-7, with 7 bases lining up with TRBD1. J gave up 3 bases and V 1 base, and 6 bases lay outside the gene matches. The CDR3 consists of 15 residues. Germline loops: CDR1 LNHDA, CDR2 SQIVND (reference sequence). The CDR3 region is CASSIGPGQDYEQYF. The CDR3 DNA reads TGTGCCAGTAGTATAGGCCCTGGACAGGACTACGAGCAGTACTTC.

The chain carries TRBV5-1 and TRBJ2-7; tentatively, D is TRBD1 or TRBD2 (6 bases each). The CDR3 contains 12 residues. Trimming left V 1 base short and J 7 bases short, with 9 bases between. Germline V gene sequence: CDR1 SGHRS, CDR2 YFSETQ. CDR3 nucleotides: TGCGCCAGCAGCTTGACAGGGAGGGAGCAGTACTTC. Amino acids: CASSLTGREQYF.